The sequence of this T cell receptor beta chain was determined in a study of cytomegalovirus exposure and HLA in healthy donors. As for the study in general: As released early, the data held 80 million to 90 million unique TCRs from HLA-typed donors.

Trimming cost V 11 bases and J 5 bases; bases outside gene matches: 9. CDR3 size: 12 residues. CDR1 is ENHRY, CDR2 SYGVKD, per germline. This PCR relied on a set of 60 Vbeta primers and 13 Jbeta primers. TCRdb keeps only in-frame clones here, not all; method: immunoSEQ multiplex PCR. Here the sample spans some 150,000 clones, less than 80% being singletons. By frequency in the sample, this clone is medium-sized. Its target is not known. Notes on the study in general: The authors later linked a missense DCLRE1C variant to TCR beta V- and J-gene trimming.

The sequenced material came from PBMCs. The TCR sequence derives from a female donor in good health and CMV-seropositive. The chain is built from TRBV10-3 and TRBJ2-7; 7 nucleotides align to TRBD2. DNA of the CDR3: TGTGCCTCCCGGGGGGACTTGGACGAGCAGTACTTC. Its translation is CASRGDLDEQYF.